This T cell receptor beta chain emerged from a study of T cell changes during pregnancy in multiple sclerosis. The CDR3 length is 12 residues. Assay used: immunoSEQ multiplex PCR; TCRdb lists only in-frame clones, some missing. The sample lists tens of thousands of clones, 90% occurring once. This sequence originates from a female donor in good health, enrolled as a control in a pregnancy study. The V and J genes are TRBV21-1 and TRBJ2-1; the DNA was not compared with TRBD2, the D call given in the table. TRBV21-1 is assigned pseudogene status. The sample in question was peripheral blood, obtained in the third trimester of pregnancy. In DNA, the CDR3 is TGTGCCAGCCGGGGGGGATACAATGAGCAGTTCTTC. Translating it yields CASRGGYNEQFF.